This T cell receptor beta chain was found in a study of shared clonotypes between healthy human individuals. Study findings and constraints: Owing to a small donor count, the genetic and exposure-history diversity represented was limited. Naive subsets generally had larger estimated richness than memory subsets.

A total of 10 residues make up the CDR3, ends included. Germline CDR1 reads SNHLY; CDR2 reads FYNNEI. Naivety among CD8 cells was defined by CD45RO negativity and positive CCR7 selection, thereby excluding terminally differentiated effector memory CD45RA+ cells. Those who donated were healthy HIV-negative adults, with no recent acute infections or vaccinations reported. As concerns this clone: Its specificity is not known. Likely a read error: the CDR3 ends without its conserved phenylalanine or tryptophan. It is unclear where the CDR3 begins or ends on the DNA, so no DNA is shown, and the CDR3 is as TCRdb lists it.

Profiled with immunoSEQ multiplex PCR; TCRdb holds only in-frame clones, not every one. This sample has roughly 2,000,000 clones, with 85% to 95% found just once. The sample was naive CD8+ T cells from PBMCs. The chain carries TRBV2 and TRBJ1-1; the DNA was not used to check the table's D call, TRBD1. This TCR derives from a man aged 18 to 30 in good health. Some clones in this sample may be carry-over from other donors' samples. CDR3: CASSEGPSSS.